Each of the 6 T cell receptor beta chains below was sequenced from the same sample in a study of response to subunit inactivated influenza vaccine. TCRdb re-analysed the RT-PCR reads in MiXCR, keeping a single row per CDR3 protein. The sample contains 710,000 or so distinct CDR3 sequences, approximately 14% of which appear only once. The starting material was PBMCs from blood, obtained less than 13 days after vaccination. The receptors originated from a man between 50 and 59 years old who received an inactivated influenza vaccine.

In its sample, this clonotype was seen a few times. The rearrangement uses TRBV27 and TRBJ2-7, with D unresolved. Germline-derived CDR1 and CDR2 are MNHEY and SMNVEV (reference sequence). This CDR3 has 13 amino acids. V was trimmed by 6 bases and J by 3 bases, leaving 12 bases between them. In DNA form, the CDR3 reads TGTGCCAGCAGCCTCGGGTCGATCTACGAGCAGTACTTC. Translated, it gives CASSLGSIYEQYF.

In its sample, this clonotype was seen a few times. The CDR3 sequence is CASRTPAQDQYF. CDR3 coding DNA: TGTGCCAGTCGGACTCCGGCGCAGGACCAGTACTTC. This chain connects TRBV6-5 to TRBJ2-7, with a tentative D call TRBD2 (5 bases). V shed 9 bases and J shed 10 bases, with 19 bases lying between them. CDR3 length: 12 residues. Germline lookup yields CDR1 MNHEY and CDR2 SVGAGI.

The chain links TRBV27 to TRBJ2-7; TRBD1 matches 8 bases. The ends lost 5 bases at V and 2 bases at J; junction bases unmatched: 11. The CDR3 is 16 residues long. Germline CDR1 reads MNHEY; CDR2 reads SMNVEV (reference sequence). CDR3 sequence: CASSPRQGTIPYEQYF. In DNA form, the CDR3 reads TGTGCCAGCAGTCCCAGACAGGGGACGATTCCCTACGAGCAGTACTTC.

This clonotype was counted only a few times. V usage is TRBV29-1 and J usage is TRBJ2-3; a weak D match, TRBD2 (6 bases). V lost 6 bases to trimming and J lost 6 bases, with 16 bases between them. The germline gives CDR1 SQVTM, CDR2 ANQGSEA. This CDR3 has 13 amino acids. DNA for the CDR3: TGCAGCGTCGACTCACGACTAGAGGATACGCAGTATTTT. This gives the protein CSVDSRLEDTQYF.

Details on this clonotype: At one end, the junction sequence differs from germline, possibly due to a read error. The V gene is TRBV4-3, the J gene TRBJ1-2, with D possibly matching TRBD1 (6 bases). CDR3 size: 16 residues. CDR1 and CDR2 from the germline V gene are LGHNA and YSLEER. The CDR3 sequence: CASSYQRGHGTGGYTF. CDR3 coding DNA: TGCGCGAGCAGCTATCAACGGGGGCACGGTACTGGTGGCTACACCTTC.

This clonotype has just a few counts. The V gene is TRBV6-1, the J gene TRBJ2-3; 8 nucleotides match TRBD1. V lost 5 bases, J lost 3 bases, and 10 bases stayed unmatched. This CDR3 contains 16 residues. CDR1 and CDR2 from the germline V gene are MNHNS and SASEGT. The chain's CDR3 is CASSTLTGVWTDTQYF. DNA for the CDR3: TGTGCCAGCAGTACACTGACAGGGGTTTGGACAGATACGCAGTATTTT.